These 3 T cell receptor beta chains came from one sample sequenced in a study of T cell clonality in common variable immunodeficiency. Using immunoSEQ multiplex PCR, the repertoire was profiled, and TCRdb retains in-frame clones only, with some absent. Observed are 50,000 to 65,000 clones, no singletons, with the top ten taking less than 2%. Sequencing was carried out using peripheral blood mononuclear cells. The receptor set was obtained from a person aged 18 to 69 in good health.

There are many counts of this clone. Read sequence stops 3 residues before the CDR3 end, and the germline J gene provides the missing end. The V and J genes are TRBV7-8 and TRBJ2-1; tentative D call: TRBD1 (5 bases). The CDR3 is 13 amino acids. Germline CDR1 and CDR2: SGHVS and FQNEAQ. V was cut by 2 bases and J by 7 bases, with 9 bases left in between. The CDR3 sequence: CASSLRAGNEQFF. The sequenced part of the CDR3 DNA is TGTGCCAGCAGCTTAAGGGCAGGGAATGAG.

This clone was observed at least ten times. The read terminates 3 residues before the CDR3 end, so the remaining end is supplied by the germline J gene. The chain employs TRBV19 and TRBJ2-2; a possible D gene is TRBD1 (5 bases). Germline V gene lookup returns CDR1 LNHDA and CDR2 SQIVND (reference sequence). The CDR3 loop spans 16 amino acids. The V end lost 0 bases, the J end lost 0 bases, and 8 bases lay between the germline ends. The covered CDR3 bases are TGTGCCAGTAGTATAGAGGTCAGGGCGAACACCGGGGAG. This gives the protein CASSIEVRANTGE. The complete CDR3 protein is CASSIEVRANTGELFF.

This clone was counted ten times or more. The read is 3 residues too short to cover the CDR3 end, so that end is filled in from the germline J gene. The V call is TRBV24-1, the J call TRBJ2-3; 10 nucleotides match TRBD2. With V trimmed by 10 bases and J by 1 base, 19 bases remained unmatched. Germline CDR1 is KGHDR and CDR2 is SFDVKD. This CDR3 has 19 amino acids. CDR3 in amino acids: CATEPPGPTAGGGTDTQYF. Partial CDR3 DNA: TGTGCCACGGAGCCGCCGGGACCGACAGCGGGAGGGGGCACAGATACG.